The 8 T cell receptor beta chains below come from one sample, sequenced in a study of T-cell reconstitution after alpha-beta-depleted transplantation in children. Unique molecular identifiers featured in how the TCRbeta library was prepared. TCRdb ran MiXCR on the PCR reads and lists one entry per CDR3 protein. The sample contains roughly 340,000 distinct CDR3 sequences, roughly 16% of which appear only once. Sequenced here: PBMCs, mostly from graft donor cells, sampled 360 days after TCRalphabeta/CD19-depleted stem cell transplant. The receptors here all came from a male patient under 10 years old who had a stem cell transplant for acute lymphoblastic leukemia, so the T cells may come from the graft donor.

J is TRBJ2-1 and V is TRBV12-3 or TRBV12-4, with 10 nucleotides matching TRBD2. This CDR3 region has 16 residues. Trimming took 1 base from V and 8 from J; bases not matched to a gene: 8. The CDR3 loop is CASSLGSGRGRYEQFF. CDR3 DNA: TGTGCCAGCAGTTTAGGAAGCGGGAGGGGAAGGTATGAGCAGTTCTTC.

The rearrangement joins TRBV12-3 or TRBV12-4 to TRBJ1-2; a weak D match, TRBD1 (5 bases). Between the trimmed V and J ends, which lost 3 bases and 3 bases, there was a span of 8 bases. The CDR3 has 13 amino acids. CDR3 in DNA: TGTGCCAGCAGTTTCGTGGGGGACTATGGCTACACCTTC. This encodes CASSFVGDYGYTF.

The chain combines TRBV5-1 with TRBJ1-1; TRBD1 might be the D (5 bases). Trimming took 4 bases from V and 4 from J, leaving 14 bases between them. The CDR3 is 14 residues long. CDR1 is SGHRS and CDR2 is YFSETQ in the germline V gene. The DNA for the CDR3 is TGCGCCAGCAGCCCAGCAGGGTTGGGCACTGAAGCTTTCTTT. Translated, it gives CASSPAGLGTEAFF.

This clonotype has ten or more counts. The gene calls are TRBV7-9 and TRBJ1-1, with TRBD1 identical over 11 bases. CDR1 is SEHNR, CDR2 FQNEAQ, per germline (reference sequence). The junction had 5 bases not matched to a gene; V was cut back by 4 bases and J by 1 base. The CDR3 is made up of 16 amino acids. The CDR3 DNA reads TGTGCCAGCAGCTGGACAGGGGGCGTTTGGAACACTGAAGCTTTCTTT. It codes for CASSWTGGVWNTEAFF.

The chain is built from TRBV20-1 and TRBJ2-1, with 12 positions matching TRBD2. V shed 4 bases and J 3 bases; nucleotides not matched to a gene: 10. This CDR3 comprises 17 residues. Germline CDR1 and CDR2: DFQATT and SNEGSKA (reference sequence). In nucleotides, the CDR3 is TGCAGTGCTATTACTAGCGGGAGGTTTCCCTTCTACAATGAGCAGTTCTTC. Encoded protein: CSAITSGRFPFYNEQFF.

The rearrangement uses TRBV10-3 and TRBJ2-7; the match to TRBD2 covers 9 bases. Germline values: CDR1 ENHRY, CDR2 SYGVKD. This CDR3 spans 18 amino acids. The CDR3 region is CTSSFHGNPAGGSYEQYF. CDR3 nucleotides: TGTACCAGCAGTTTCCACGGGAACCCAGCGGGAGGTTCCTACGAGCAGTACTTC.

The CDR3 loop is CSAWDRRLNTEAFF. CDR3 nucleotide sequence: TGCAGTGCTTGGGATCGGCGTTTGAACACTGAAGCTTTCTTT. This chain connects TRBV20-1 to TRBJ1-1; D remains ambiguous. V was clipped by 5 bases and J by 0 bases, with 13 bases between them. The CDR3 is 14 amino acids. Germline CDR1 reads DFQATT; CDR2 reads SNEGSKA (reference sequence).

The sample holds a few counts of this clonotype. The CDR3 region is CASSESPGQGNEQYF. CDR3 nucleotides: TGTGCCAGCAGTGAAAGTCCGGGACAGGGGAACGAGCAGTACTTC. The V and J genes are TRBV2 and TRBJ2-7; 10 nucleotides match TRBD1. V trimming: 2 bases; J trimming: 5 bases; junction bases outside the gene matches: 6. Germline values: CDR1 SNHLY, CDR2 FYNNEI. CDR3 size: 15 residues.